The 4 T cell receptor beta chains reported below all come from one sample, sequenced in a study of cytomegalovirus exposure and HLA in healthy donors. The protocol was immunoSEQ multiplex PCR, while the TCRdb copy is restricted to in-frame clones and leaves out a portion. The repertoire has more than 75,000 clones, roughly 93% of them found once; the top ten carry roughly 0.62%. The sequenced sample was PBMCs. Receptors originate from a man in his late teens or twenties in good health and CMV-seronegative.

This chain uses TRBV6-4 with TRBJ1-5, with TRBD1 matching over 7 bases. The CDR3 consists of 17 residues. CDR1 MRHNA and CDR2 SNTAGT come from the germline V gene. With 5 bases clipped from V and 5 bases from J, the junction kept 15 bases outside the gene matches. CDR3: CASSPGQKDRVYQPQHF. The CDR3 nucleotides are TGTGCCAGCAGTCCCGGCCAAAAAGACAGGGTATATCAGCCCCAGCATTTT.

The rearrangement links TRBV18 to TRBJ2-3; TRBD2 matches at 9 bases. The J segment lost 6 bases and the V segment lost 2 bases, leaving 9 bases of the junction unmatched. There are 16 residues in the CDR3. Germline lookup yields CDR1 KGHSH and CDR2 LQKENI. CDR3 sequence (DNA): TGTGCCAGCTCACCAATGGTAGCGGGGGATTCTGATACGCAGTATTTT. Translation: CASSPMVAGDSDTQYF.

This chain uses TRBV6-1 with TRBJ1-2; TRBD1 agrees at 7 bases. V lost 7 bases, J lost 4 bases, and 6 bases stayed unmatched. The CDR3 sequence is 13 residues long. Per the germline V gene, CDR1 is MNHNS and CDR2 is SASEGT. The CDR3 spells CASMGQGVYGYTF. The DNA of the CDR3 is TGTGCCAGCATGGGTCAGGGGGTCTATGGCTACACCTTC.

The chain is built from TRBV7-6 and TRBJ2-2, with 8 nucleotides matching TRBD1. The germline gives CDR1 SGHVS, CDR2 FNYEAQ. There are 17 residues in the CDR3. The ends lost 2 bases at V and 2 bases at J; junction bases unmatched: 7. The CDR3 nucleotides read TGTGCCAGCAGCTTAAGGGGGCAGGGGGCAAACACCGGGGAGCTGTTTTTT. Translated, it gives CASSLRGQGANTGELFF. The full variable domain, rest sourced from reference TRBV7-6 and TRBJ2-2, is GAGVSQSPRYKVTKRGQDVALRCDPISGHVSLYWYRQALGQGPEFLTYFNYEAQQDKSGLPNDRFSAERPEGSISTLTIQRTEQRDSAMYRCASSLRGQGANTGELFFGEGSRLTVL.